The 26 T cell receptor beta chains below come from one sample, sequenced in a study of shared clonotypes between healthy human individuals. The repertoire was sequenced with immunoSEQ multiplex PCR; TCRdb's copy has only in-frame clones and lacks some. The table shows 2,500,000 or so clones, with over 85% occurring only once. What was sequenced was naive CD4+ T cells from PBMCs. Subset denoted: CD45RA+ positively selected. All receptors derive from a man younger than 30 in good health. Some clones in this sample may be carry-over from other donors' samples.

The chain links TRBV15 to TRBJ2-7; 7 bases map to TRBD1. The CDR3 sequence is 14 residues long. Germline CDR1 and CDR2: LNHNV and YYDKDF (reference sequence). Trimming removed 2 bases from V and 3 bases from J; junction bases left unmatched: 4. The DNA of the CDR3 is TGTGCCACCAGCAGATTGACAGGGAACTACGAGCAGTACTTC. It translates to CATSRLTGNYEQYF.

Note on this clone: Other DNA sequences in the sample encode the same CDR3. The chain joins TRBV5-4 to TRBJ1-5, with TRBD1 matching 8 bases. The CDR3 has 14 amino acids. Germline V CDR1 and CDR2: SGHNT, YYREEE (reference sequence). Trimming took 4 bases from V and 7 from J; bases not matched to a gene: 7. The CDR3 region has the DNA TGTGCCAGCAGCCTAGACAGGGGAGGGCAGCCCCAGCATTTT. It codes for CASSLDRGGQPQHF.

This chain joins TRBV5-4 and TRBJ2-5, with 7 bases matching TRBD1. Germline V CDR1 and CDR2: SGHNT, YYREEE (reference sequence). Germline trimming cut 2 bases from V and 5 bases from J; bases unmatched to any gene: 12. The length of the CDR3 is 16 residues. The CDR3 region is CASSFRGPGVSETQYF. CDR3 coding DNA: TGTGCCAGCAGCTTTAGGGGGCCTGGGGTGTCGGAGACCCAGTACTTC.

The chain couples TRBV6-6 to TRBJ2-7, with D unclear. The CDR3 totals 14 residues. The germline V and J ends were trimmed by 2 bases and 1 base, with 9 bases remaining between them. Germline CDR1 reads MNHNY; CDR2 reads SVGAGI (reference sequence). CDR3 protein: CASSYPGLSYEQYF. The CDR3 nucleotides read TGTGCCAGCAGTTACCCCGGATTGTCCTACGAGCAGTACTTC.

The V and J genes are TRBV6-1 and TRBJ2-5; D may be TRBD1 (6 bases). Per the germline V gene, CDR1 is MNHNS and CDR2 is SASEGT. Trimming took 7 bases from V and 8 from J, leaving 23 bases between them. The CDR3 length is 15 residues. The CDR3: CASTPSRQESLTQYF. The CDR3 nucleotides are TGTGCCAGCACCCCCTCCCGACAGGAGTCCCTCACCCAGTACTTC.

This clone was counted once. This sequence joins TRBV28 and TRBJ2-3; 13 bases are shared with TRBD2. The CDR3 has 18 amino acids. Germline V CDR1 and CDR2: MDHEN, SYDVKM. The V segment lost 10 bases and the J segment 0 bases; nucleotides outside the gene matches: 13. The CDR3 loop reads CATTKVAGLAGSTDTQYF. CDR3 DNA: TGTGCCACCACAAAGGTGGCGGGACTAGCGGGGAGCACAGATACGCAGTATTTT.

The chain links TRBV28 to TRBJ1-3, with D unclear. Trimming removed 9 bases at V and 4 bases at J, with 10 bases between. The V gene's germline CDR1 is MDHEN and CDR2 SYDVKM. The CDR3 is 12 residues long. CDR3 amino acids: CASERGGNTIYF. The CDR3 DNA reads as TGTGCCAGTGAGAGAGGGGGAAACACCATATATTTT.

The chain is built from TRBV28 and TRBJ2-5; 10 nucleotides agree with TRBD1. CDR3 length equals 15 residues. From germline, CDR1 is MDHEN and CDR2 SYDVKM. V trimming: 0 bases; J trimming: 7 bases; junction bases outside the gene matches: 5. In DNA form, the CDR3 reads TGTGCCAGCAGTTTATGGGGGACAGGGGAAGCGACCCAGTACTTC. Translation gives CASSLWGTGEATQYF.

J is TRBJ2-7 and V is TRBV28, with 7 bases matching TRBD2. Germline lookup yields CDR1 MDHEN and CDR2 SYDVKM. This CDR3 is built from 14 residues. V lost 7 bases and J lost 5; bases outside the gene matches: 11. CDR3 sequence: CASTHGRRYNEQYF. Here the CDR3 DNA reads TGTGCCAGCACCCACGGGAGGCGGTATAACGAGCAGTACTTC.

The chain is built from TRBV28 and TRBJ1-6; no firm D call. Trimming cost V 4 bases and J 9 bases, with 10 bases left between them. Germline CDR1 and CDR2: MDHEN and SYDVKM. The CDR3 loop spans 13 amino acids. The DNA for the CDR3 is TGTGCCAGCAGTTCGACAAGAGGTTCACCCCTCCACTTT. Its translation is CASSSTRGSPLHF.

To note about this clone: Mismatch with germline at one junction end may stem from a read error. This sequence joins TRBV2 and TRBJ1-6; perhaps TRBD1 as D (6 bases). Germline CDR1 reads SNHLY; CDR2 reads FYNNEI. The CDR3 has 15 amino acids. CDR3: CASGEGGERNSPLHF. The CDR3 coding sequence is TGTGCCAGCGGTGAGGGGGGCGAGAGGAATTCACCCCTCCACTTT.

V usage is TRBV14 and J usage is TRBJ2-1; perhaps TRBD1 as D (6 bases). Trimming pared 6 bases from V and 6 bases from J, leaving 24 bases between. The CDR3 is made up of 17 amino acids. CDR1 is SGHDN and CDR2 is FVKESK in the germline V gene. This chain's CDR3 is CASRLLSGTTSRNEQFF. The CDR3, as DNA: TGTGCCAGCAGACTACTCTCGGGGACAACGAGTCGCAATGAGCAGTTCTTC.

The CDR3: CASSRRPRSSNQETQYF. The DNA of the CDR3 is TGTGCCAGCAGCCGACGTCCCAGGTCGTCAAACCAAGAGACCCAGTACTTC. This chain joins TRBV7-9 and TRBJ2-5; no reliable D call. This CDR3 is 17 amino acids long. V lost 5 bases, J lost 0 bases, and 19 bases lay in between. From germline, CDR1 is SEHNR and CDR2 FQNEAQ (reference sequence).

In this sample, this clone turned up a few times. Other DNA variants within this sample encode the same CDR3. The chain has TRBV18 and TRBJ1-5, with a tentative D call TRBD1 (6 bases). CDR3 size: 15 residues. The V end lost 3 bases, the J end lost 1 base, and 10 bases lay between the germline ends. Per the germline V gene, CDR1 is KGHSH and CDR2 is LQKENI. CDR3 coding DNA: TGTGCCAGCTCACCCCAGGGGACCAGCAATCAGCCCCAGCATTTT. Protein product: CASSPQGTSNQPQHF.

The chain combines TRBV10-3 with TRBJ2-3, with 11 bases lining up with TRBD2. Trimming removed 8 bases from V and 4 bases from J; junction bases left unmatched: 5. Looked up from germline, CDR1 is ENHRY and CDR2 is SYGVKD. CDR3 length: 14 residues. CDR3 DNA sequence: TGTGCCATCTCCACTAGCGGGGGACCAGATACGCAGTATTTT. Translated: CAISTSGGPDTQYF.

CDR3 DNA sequence: TGCGCCAGCAACGTCCGGACTAGCGGCCCGAGCACAGATACGCAGTATTTT. Translation gives CASNVRTSGPSTDTQYF. This chain links TRBV5-1 with TRBJ2-3; the match to TRBD2 covers 10 bases. J gave up 0 bases and V 6 bases, and 10 bases lay outside the gene matches. This CDR3 is built from 17 residues. Germline V gives CDR1 SGHRS, CDR2 YFSETQ.

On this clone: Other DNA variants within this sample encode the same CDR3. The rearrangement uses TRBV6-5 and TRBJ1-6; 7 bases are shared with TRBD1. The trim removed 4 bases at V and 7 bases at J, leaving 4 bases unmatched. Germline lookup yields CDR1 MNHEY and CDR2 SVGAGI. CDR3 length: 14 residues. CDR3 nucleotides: TGTGCCAGCAGTTCTCCGGGACAGAATTCACCCCTCCACTTT. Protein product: CASSSPGQNSPLHF.

The CDR3 sequence: CSVERMNTEAFF. The CDR3 nucleotides are TGCAGCGTTGAGCGGATGAACACTGAAGCTTTCTTT. The chain combines TRBV29-1 with TRBJ1-1; D not resolved. V was cut by 3 bases and J by 0 bases, with 5 bases left in between. Germline V gene data show CDR1 as SQVTM and CDR2 as ANQGSEA. This CDR3 contains 12 residues.

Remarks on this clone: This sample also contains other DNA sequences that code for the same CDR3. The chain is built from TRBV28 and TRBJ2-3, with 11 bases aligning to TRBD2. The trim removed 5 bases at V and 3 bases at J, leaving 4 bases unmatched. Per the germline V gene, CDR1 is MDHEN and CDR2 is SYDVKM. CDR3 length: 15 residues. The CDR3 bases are TGTGCCAGCAGTCCGTTAGCGGGAGGGACAGATACGCAGTATTTT. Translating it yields CASSPLAGGTDTQYF.

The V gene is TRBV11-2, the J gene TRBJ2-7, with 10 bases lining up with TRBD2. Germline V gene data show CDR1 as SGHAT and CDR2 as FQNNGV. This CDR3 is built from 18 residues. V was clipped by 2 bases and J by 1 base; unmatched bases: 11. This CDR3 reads CASSLKFGAGGISYEQYF. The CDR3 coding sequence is TGTGCCAGCAGCTTAAAATTCGGAGCGGGAGGGATATCCTACGAGCAGTACTTC.

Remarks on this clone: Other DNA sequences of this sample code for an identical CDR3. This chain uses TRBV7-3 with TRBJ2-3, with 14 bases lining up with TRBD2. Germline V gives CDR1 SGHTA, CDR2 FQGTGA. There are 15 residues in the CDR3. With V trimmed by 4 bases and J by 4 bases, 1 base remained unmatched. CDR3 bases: TGTGCCAGCAGCTCGGGACTAGCGGGGGCAGATACGCAGTATTTT. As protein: CASSSGLAGADTQYF.

CDR3 bases: TGTGCCAGCGGCCCTCCCAATCGTAATGAAAAACTGTTTTTT. Protein sequence: CASGPPNRNEKLFF. V usage is TRBV28 and J usage is TRBJ1-4; D not certain. Germline lookup yields CDR1 MDHEN and CDR2 SYDVKM. The V end was cut by 8 bases, the J end by 4 bases, with 14 bases between. This CDR3 is 14 amino acids long.

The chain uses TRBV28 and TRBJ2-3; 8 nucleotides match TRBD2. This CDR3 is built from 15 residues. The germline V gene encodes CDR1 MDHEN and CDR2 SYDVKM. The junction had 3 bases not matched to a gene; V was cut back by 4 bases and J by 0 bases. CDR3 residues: CASSSLAASTDTQYF. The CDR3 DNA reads TGTGCCAGCAGTTCACTAGCGGCGAGCACAGATACGCAGTATTTT.

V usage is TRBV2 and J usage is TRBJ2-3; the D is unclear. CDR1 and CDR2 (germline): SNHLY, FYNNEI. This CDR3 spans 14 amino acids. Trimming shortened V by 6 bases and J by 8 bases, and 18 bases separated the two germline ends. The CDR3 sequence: CASSEDRDPGTQYF. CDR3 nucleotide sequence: TGTGCCAGCAGCGAGGACCGAGACCCCGGTACGCAGTATTTT.

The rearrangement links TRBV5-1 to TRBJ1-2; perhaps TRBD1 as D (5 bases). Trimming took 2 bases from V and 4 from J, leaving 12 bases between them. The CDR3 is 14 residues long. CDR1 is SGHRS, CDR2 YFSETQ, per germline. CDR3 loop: CASSLGHGAYGYTF. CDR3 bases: TGCGCCAGCAGCTTAGGCCACGGGGCCTATGGCTACACCTTC.

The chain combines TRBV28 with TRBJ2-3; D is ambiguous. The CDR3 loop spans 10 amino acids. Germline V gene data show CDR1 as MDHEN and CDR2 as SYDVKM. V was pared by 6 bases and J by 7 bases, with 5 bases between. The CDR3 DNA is TGTGCCAGCAGAGGTTATACGCAGTATTTT. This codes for CASRGYTQYF.